This passage covers 3 T cell receptor beta chains from one sample sequenced in a study of CD8+CD57+ T cells in acquired aplastic anemia. Profiling that covered TCR beta VDJ and CDR3 relied on genomic DNA as its template. MiXCR was run by TCRdb on the reads, yielding one entry per CDR3 protein. The table includes 150,000 to 200,000 distinct CDR3 sequences, 45% to 50% detected once. Sequenced input: sorted CD4+, CD8+, or CD8+CD57+ T cells (not recorded which) from PBMCs. These receptors came from a human donor in good health.

This clonotype appeared many times. The chain employs TRBV6-1 and TRBJ2-7, with 9 bases identical to TRBD2. The CDR3 covers 13 residues. With 7 bases clipped from V and 2 bases from J, the junction kept 3 bases outside the gene matches. Germline loops: CDR1 MNHNS, CDR2 SASEGT. CDR3 residues: CASTGTSTYEQYF. The DNA of the CDR3 is TGTGCCAGCACGGGGACTAGCACCTACGAGCAGTACTTC.

The rearrangement links TRBV7-8 to TRBJ2-3; D might be TRBD1 (6 bases). Trimming left V 8 bases short and J 4 bases short, with 10 bases between. The CDR3 sequence is 12 residues long. Germline lookup yields CDR1 SGHVS and CDR2 FQNEAQ. The CDR3: CASYGGADTQYF. Written as DNA, the CDR3 is TGTGCCAGCTATGGGGGCGCAGATACGCAGTATTTT.

V is TRBV6-2 or TRBV6-3 and J is TRBJ1-5; D is ambiguous. The germline V gene has CDR1 MNHEY and CDR2 SVGEGT. This CDR3 contains 14 residues. Trimming shortened V by 4 bases and J by 6 bases, and 13 bases separated the two germline ends. The CDR3: CASSFWRSGQPQHF. CDR3 bases: TGTGCCAGCAGTTTTTGGAGGTCCGGTCAGCCCCAGCATTTT.